Reported below is one T cell receptor (beta chain). Its antigen is currently not known. No much larger clone is present one base from it, and per-base qualities are unavailable. This entry comes from a study of control samples from healthy donors and cancer patients (dated by TCRdb to about 2020). Receptors were amplified or captured by the immunoSEQ multiplex PCR assay. In TCRdb, the immuneACCESS table is reduced to in-frame sequences with V and J assigned. These tables do not hold every clone; where another copy was compared, an unresolved V gene accounts for under half, and the others remain unexplained. The sample profile shows 82,000 or so clones; approximately 94% of them were found once. Around 4.7% of the sample goes to the ten largest clones. The CDR3 numbers 16 residues from cysteine through phenylalanine. Of the read, only the CDR3 DNA is kept; its 48 bases are in frame from base 1. CDR1 and CDR2, looked up from the germline V gene, are SQVTM and ANQGSEA. V and J are truncated by 7 bases and 0 bases respectively, leaving an intervening sequence of 19 bases.

The sequencing input was blood. The TCR originated in a woman aged 18-30 years in good health. The rearrangement combines TRBV29-1 with TRBJ1-3; D gene: possibly TRBD1, on 5 matching bases. The CDR3 is CSAAYRDPGSGNTIYF. The DNA is TGCAGCGCCGCTTACCGGGACCCTGGCTCTGGAAACACCATATATTTT.